The 27 T cell receptor beta chains below were found in one sample sequenced in a study of T cells in Graves' hyperthyroidism and ophthalmopathy. The source material, RNA transcripts, was used to amplify TCR beta CDR3 regions. HTBI primers were the set used in a first-round RT-PCR of the TCR CDR3. TCRdb used MiXCR to reprocess the multiplex PCR reads, holding one entry per CDR3 protein. The data show more than 300,000 distinct CDR3 sequences, approximately 15% seen once. Sequencing input: blood. Source of these receptors: a woman aged 60-75 years with Graves' hyperthyroidism.

This clonotype was recorded a few times. The chain joins TRBV6-1 to TRBJ2-7, with a tentative D call TRBD1 (5 bases). V lost 3 bases and J 5 bases, leaving 11 bases between the germline ends. The CDR3 has 13 residues. The V gene's germline CDR1 is MNHNS and CDR2 SASEGT. This CDR3 is CASSEVRANEQYF. The CDR3 DNA is TGTGCCAGCAGTGAGGTCAGGGCAAACGAGCAGTACTTC.

The chain couples TRBV25-1 to TRBJ2-7; D may match TRBD1 or TRBD2 (5 bases each). V was shortened by 8 bases and J by 5 bases, with 22 bases between the two germline ends. CDR1 and CDR2 (germline): MGHDK, SYGVNS. CDR3 length equals 15 residues. The CDR3 here is CASHRPPGPGHEQYF. The CDR3 bases are TGTGCCAGCCATAGACCTCCCGGACCGGGGCACGAGCAGTACTTC.

This clonotype was found many times. The chain carries TRBV11-2 and TRBJ2-2, with TRBD2 matching 9 bases. The V gene end was trimmed by 5 bases and the J gene end by 4 bases; junction bases not matched to a gene: 5. This CDR3 contains 15 residues. Germline-derived CDR1 and CDR2 are SGHAT and FQNNGV. The CDR3 sequence is CASSRGGGFTGELFF. The CDR3 nucleotides are TGTGCCAGCAGCCGCGGGGGGGGATTCACCGGGGAGCTGTTTTTT.

Details on this clonotype: A much larger clone is a single base away; this may be a read error. The chain links TRBV2 to TRBJ2-7; D possibly corresponds to TRBD2 (5 bases). V lost 4 bases, J lost 6 bases, and 16 bases lay in between. The CDR3 spans 14 residues. The germline V gene has CDR1 SNHLY and CDR2 FYNNEI. CDR3 bases: TGTGCCAGCAGTGGTCGGGGATCAGGTATCGAGCAGTACTTC. Translating gives CASSGRGSGIEQYF.

This clonotype was detected a few times. This sequence joins TRBV7-9 and TRBJ2-7, with 8 nucleotides matching TRBD1. V trimming: 1 base; J trimming: 3 bases; junction bases outside the gene matches: 8. From germline, CDR1 is SEHNR and CDR2 FQNEAQ (reference sequence). The CDR3 runs 16 residues. The chain's CDR3 is CASSLVFRTGNYEQYF. In DNA, the CDR3 is TGTGCCAGCAGCTTAGTTTTTAGGACAGGGAACTACGAGCAGTACTTC. Filled out from reference TRBV7-9 and TRBJ2-7, the complete variable domain reads DTGVSQNPRHKITKRGQNVTFRCDPISEHNRLYWYRQTLGQGPEFLTYFQNEAQLEKSRLLSDRFSAERPKGSFSTLEIQRTEQGDSAMYLCASSLVFRTGNYEQYFGPGTRLTVT.

This clonotype is a singleton in its sample. It may be a read error: a sequence one base away is much more abundant. This rearrangement joins TRBV28 to TRBJ1-2; 7 nucleotides agree with TRBD1. Germline V gene lookup returns CDR1 MDHEN and CDR2 SYDVKM. This CDR3 comprises 16 residues. J gave up 2 bases and V 3 bases, and 9 bases lay outside the gene matches. CDR3 DNA: TGTGCCAGCAGTTTGCTCAGAGGGGGCATGAACTATGGCTACACCTTC. It codes for CASSLLRGGMNYGYTF.

This clonotype was seen many times. The gene calls are TRBV12-3 or TRBV12-4 and TRBJ2-1; 8 bases align to TRBD2. V was clipped by 8 bases and J by 4 bases; unmatched bases: 10. The CDR3 has 15 residues. CDR3 in amino acids: CASYRAGDLYNEQFF. CDR3 DNA: TGTGCCAGCTACCGAGCGGGAGACCTTTACAATGAGCAGTTCTTC.

This clonotype was observed a handful of times. The V and J genes are TRBV4-1 and TRBJ2-1; 8 bases map to TRBD2. The CDR3 is made up of 16 amino acids. V shed 0 bases, J shed 7 bases, and the junction held 8 bases outside the gene matches. Germline V gene lookup returns CDR1 MGHRA and CDR2 YSYEKL. CDR3 coding DNA: TGCGCCAGCAGCCAAGACCCAGCGGGAGTCGGGAATGAGCAGTTCTTC. Its translation: CASSQDPAGVGNEQFF.

Ten or more counts support this clonotype. The rearrangement joins TRBV2 to TRBJ2-7; 7 bases are shared with TRBD1. Germline CDR1 reads SNHLY; CDR2 reads FYNNEI. V was pared by 8 bases and J by 0 bases, with 4 bases of the junction left unmatched. The CDR3 is 13 residues long. Here the CDR3 DNA reads TGTGCCAGCGGACAGGCAAGCTCCTACGAGCAGTACTTC. It translates to CASGQASSYEQYF. The full variable domain, rest sourced from reference TRBV2 and TRBJ2-7, is EPEVTQTPSHQVTQMGQEVILRCVPISNHLYFYWYRQILGQKVEFLVSFYNNEISEKSEIFDDQFSVERPDGSNFTLKIRSTKLEDSAMYFCASGQASSYEQYFGPGTRLTVT.

There are many counts of this clonotype. This chain links TRBV7-8 with TRBJ2-4; 7 bases match TRBD2. Trimming took 5 bases from V and 3 from J; bases not matched to a gene: 4. CDR3 length: 14 amino acids. Looked up from germline, CDR1 is SGHVS and CDR2 is FQNEAQ. The chain's CDR3 is CASSRGVGKNIQYF. In DNA, the CDR3 is TGTGCCAGCAGCCGGGGGGTCGGCAAAAACATTCAGTACTTC.

There are many counts of this clonotype. The rearrangement links TRBV14 to TRBJ2-5; 8 nucleotides match TRBD2. The CDR3 spans 15 residues. After removal of 5 bases from V and 6 bases from J, the junction contained 11 bases not matched to a gene. Per the germline V gene, CDR1 is SGHDN and CDR2 is FVKESK. Here the CDR3 DNA reads TGTGCCAGCAGCGAGAGGAGCGGGAGCCGGAAGACCCAGTACTTC. Residues: CASSERSGSRKTQYF.

This clonotype was seen ten or more times. The chain employs TRBV28 and TRBJ2-5; 9 bases are shared with TRBD2. The CDR3 covers 15 residues. Per germline, CDR1 MDHEN and CDR2 SYDVKM. V was clipped by 9 bases and J by 6 bases; unmatched bases: 14. The CDR3 DNA reads TGTGCCAGGGTGAATAGGCGGGAGGGCTTACAGACCCAGTACTTC. Protein product: CARVNRREGLQTQYF.

This clonotype was recorded at least ten times. V is TRBV6-5 and J is TRBJ2-7, with D perhaps matching TRBD2 (6 bases). This CDR3 spans 16 amino acids. V shed 0 bases and J shed 6 bases, with 18 bases lying between them. Germline CDR1 reads MNHEY; CDR2 reads SVGAGI. Here the CDR3 DNA reads TGTGCCAGCAGTTACTCGATCCTGTCGCGGGGAGGCGAGCAGTACTTC. Translated, it gives CASSYSILSRGGEQYF.

The chain links TRBV4-1 to TRBJ2-7; D possibly corresponds to TRBD2 (6 bases). V lost 1 base, J lost 4 bases, and 17 bases lay in between. Germline lookup yields CDR1 MGHRA and CDR2 YSYEKL. This CDR3 has 16 residues. This CDR3 reads CASSQGTFGGVYEQYF. In DNA, the CDR3 is TGCGCCAGCAGCCAAGGGACATTCGGGGGTGTATACGAGCAGTACTTC.

This clonotype came up many times. V and J are TRBV12-3 or TRBV12-4 and TRBJ1-1; no clear D. The ends were cut back, 3 bases at V and 6 bases at J, with 14 bases in the middle. CDR3 length: 14 residues. Written as DNA, the CDR3 is TGTGCCAGCAGTTTTTCGGTAGGTCGCGCTGAAGCTTTCTTT. Protein sequence: CASSFSVGRAEAFF.

A note on this clonotype: A single base separates this from a much larger clone, so it may be a read error. The rearrangement links TRBV27 to TRBJ2-2; tentative D call: TRBD2 (6 bases). Germline V gene lookup returns CDR1 MNHEY and CDR2 SMNVEV (reference sequence). CDR3 length: 14 amino acids. DNA of the CDR3: TGTGCCAGCAGTCCAAGGGGCCATGGCGGGGAGCTGCTTTTT. Its translation is CASSPRGHGGELLF.

This clonotype was seen many times. V is TRBV28 and J is TRBJ2-2, with unresolved D. V lost 6 bases, J lost 4 bases, and 15 bases lay in between. Per germline, CDR1 MDHEN and CDR2 SYDVKM. The CDR3 spans 15 residues. The CDR3 region is CASREGQTSTGELFF. The CDR3 region has the DNA TGTGCCAGCAGGGAAGGGCAGACCAGCACCGGGGAGCTGTTTTTT.

In its sample, this clonotype was seen many times. The chain has TRBV3-1 and TRBJ1-1; D gene unclear. This CDR3 is built from 15 residues. Trimming cost V 0 bases and J 1 base, with 9 bases left between them. Germline-derived CDR1 and CDR2 are LGHDT and YNNKEL (reference sequence). Here the CDR3 reads CASSQDGFGNTEAFF. CDR3 in DNA: TGTGCCAGCAGCCAAGATGGCTTTGGGAACACTGAAGCTTTCTTT.

This clonotype showed up many times. The CDR3, as DNA: TGTGCCAGCAGTGAATCTACAGGGGACTATGGCTACACCTTC. Protein sequence: CASSESTGDYGYTF. The chain carries TRBV6-1 and TRBJ1-2; 7 nucleotides line up with TRBD1. The V and J ends lost 2 bases and 3 bases, in that order; junction bases with no gene match: 3. CDR1 is MNHNS and CDR2 is SASEGT in the germline V gene. The CDR3 loop spans 14 amino acids.

V gene TRBV6-1 combines with J gene TRBJ1-2; 7 bases align to TRBD1. The V segment lost 4 bases and the J segment 3 bases; nucleotides outside the gene matches: 5. This CDR3 is 14 amino acids long. CDR1 is MNHNS, CDR2 SASEGT, per germline. CDR3 region: CASSVRDRYYGYTF. CDR3 nucleotide sequence: TGTGCCAGCAGTGTCCGGGACAGATACTATGGCTACACCTTC.

This clonotype was counted many times. The V gene is TRBV7-8, the J gene TRBJ2-1; D gene ambiguous. Germline CDR1 SGHVS, CDR2 FQNEAQ. Trimming cost V 0 bases and J 4 bases, with 13 bases left between them. The CDR3 is 16 amino acids. CDR3: CASSLAEQLSYNEQFF. The CDR3 nucleotides are TGTGCCAGCAGCTTAGCGGAACAACTGTCTTACAATGAGCAGTTCTTC. Using reference TRBV7-8 and TRBJ2-1 for the parts outside the CDR3, the full variable domain is GAGVSQSPRYKVAKRGQDVALRCDPISGHVSLFWYQQALGQGPEFLTYFQNEAQLDKSGLPSDRFFAERPEGSVSTLKIQRTQQEDSAVYLCASSLAEQLSYNEQFFGPGTRLTVL.

This clonotype was detected ten times or more. The chain is built from TRBV19 and TRBJ2-1, with 16 bases fitting TRBD2. J lost 0 bases, V lost 9 bases, and 23 bases had no gene match. Germline CDR1 is LNHDA and CDR2 is SQIVND (reference sequence). The CDR3 sequence is 23 residues long. CDR3 loop: CASSRTGLAGGFQYISSYNEQFF. The CDR3 coding sequence is TGTGCCAGCTCCCGAACGGGACTAGCGGGAGGGTTTCAATATATCAGCTCCTACAATGAGCAGTTCTTC.

This clonotype was counted ten times or more. The chain links TRBV4-1 to TRBJ1-1; D unresolved. Per the germline V gene, CDR1 is MGHRA and CDR2 is YSYEKL. The V and J ends lost 2 bases and 4 bases respectively, with 11 bases between them. This CDR3 is 14 amino acids long. CDR3 nucleotides: TGCGCCAGCAGCCAAACCCGCGTCGGCACTGAAGCTTTCTTT. Residues: CASSQTRVGTEAFF.

This clonotype showed up many times. The V gene is TRBV2, the J gene TRBJ2-1; TRBD2 matches at 10 bases. Trimming removed 7 bases from V and 6 bases from J; junction bases left unmatched: 6. CDR1 is SNHLY, CDR2 FYNNEI, per germline. The CDR3 is 14 residues long. CDR3 in amino acids: CASISSGRFNEQFF. CDR3 in DNA: TGTGCCAGCATAAGTAGCGGGAGGTTCAATGAGCAGTTCTTC.

This clonotype appeared a few times. CDR3: CSARDPRTGGGTGELFF. In DNA, the CDR3 is TGCAGTGCTAGAGATCCCAGGACAGGGGGAGGCACCGGGGAGCTGTTTTTT. The chain combines TRBV20-1 with TRBJ2-2, with 10 bases aligning to TRBD1. Germline V CDR1 and CDR2: DFQATT, SNEGSKA (reference sequence). This CDR3 is built from 17 residues. V lost 0 bases and J lost 4; bases outside the gene matches: 8.

The V gene is TRBV20-1, the J gene TRBJ1-4, with D unresolved. CDR3 size: 15 residues. Per germline, CDR1 DFQATT and CDR2 SNEGSKA (reference sequence). Deletions cut 5 bases from V and 5 bases from J, with 18 bases between. CDR3 coding DNA: TGCAGTGCTTCTCCCCTTACGACTCCCAATGAAAAACTGTTTTTT. Translating gives CSASPLTTPNEKLFF.

This clonotype came up many times. This sequence joins TRBV11-2 and TRBJ2-2; D call uncertain. Trimming shortened V by 5 bases and J by 6 bases, and 16 bases separated the two germline ends. Germline loops: CDR1 SGHAT, CDR2 FQNNGV. CDR3 length: 15 amino acids. The CDR3 DNA follows: TGTGCCAGCAGCGATCCGACAAGTTCCCCCGGGGAGCTGTTTTTT. This codes for CASSDPTSSPGELFF.